The 9 T cell receptor beta chains presented below share a single source sample, sequenced in a study of blood T cell repertoires in COVID-19. The repertoire was sequenced with immunoSEQ multiplex PCR; TCRdb's copy has only in-frame clones and lacks some. The sample records around 300,000 clones, roughly 90% being singletons. The material sequenced was PBMCs or T cells enriched from blood (not recorded which). Receptors originate from a woman under 30 with acute COVID-19.

This chain connects TRBV6-1 to TRBJ2-2; 8 bases match TRBD1. This CDR3 is built from 15 residues. Germline assignment: CDR1 MNHNS and CDR2 SASEGT. After removal of 2 bases from V and 7 bases from J, the junction contained 6 bases not matched to a gene. This CDR3 is CASSELDRVFGELFF. For the CDR3, the DNA is TGTGCCAGCAGTGAACTGGACAGGGTCTTCGGGGAGCTGTTTTTT.

The rearrangement links TRBV13 to TRBJ2-2, with a tentative D call TRBD2 (6 bases). Trimming removed 5 bases at V and 3 bases at J, with 16 bases between. Germline loops: CDR1 PRHDT, CDR2 FYEKMQ (reference sequence). The CDR3 runs 16 residues. The DNA for the CDR3 is TGTGCCAGCAGCCCCCACGGGTGGGGGGACACCGGGGAGCTGTTTTTT. Protein product: CASSPHGWGDTGELFF.

The V gene is TRBV7-2, the J gene TRBJ1-6, with a weak D call TRBD1 (5 bases). The V end was cut by 2 bases, the J end by 6 bases, with 11 bases between. This CDR3 comprises 15 residues. Germline values: CDR1 SGHTA, CDR2 FQGNSA. The chain's CDR3 is CASSLHETANSPLHF. The CDR3 DNA reads TGTGCCAGCAGCTTACATGAGACAGCTAATTCACCCCTCCACTTT.

The rearrangement joins TRBV5-1 to TRBJ1-5; weak D call: TRBD1 (5 bases). Trimming cost V 5 bases and J 0 bases, with 9 bases left between them. This CDR3 comprises 14 residues. The germline CDR1 and CDR2 sequences are SGHRS and YFSETQ. CDR3 sequence: CASSPGPSNQPQHF. The CDR3 region has the DNA TGCGCCAGCAGTCCAGGGCCTAGCAATCAGCCCCAGCATTTT.

The chain combines TRBV6-5 with TRBJ2-2, with 9 bases matching TRBD2. The trim removed 6 bases at V and 7 bases at J, leaving 6 bases unmatched. The germline V gene encodes CDR1 MNHEY and CDR2 SVGAGI. This CDR3 has 14 residues. In DNA, the CDR3 is TGTGCCAGCAGACCGGGACTAGCTGTCGGGGAGCTGTTTTTT. Its translation is CASRPGLAVGELFF.

A remark on this clone: This sample includes further DNA sequences coding for the same CDR3. This CDR3 reads CASSQRDYGYTF. The DNA of the CDR3 is TGTGCCAGCAGTCAGCGTGACTATGGCTACACCTTC. The V call is TRBV12-3 or TRBV12-4, the J call TRBJ1-2, with unresolved D. The CDR3 loop spans 12 amino acids. Between the trimmed V and J ends, which lost 5 bases and 3 bases, there was a span of 7 bases.

The rearrangement joins TRBV5-8 to TRBJ2-1, with 11 bases identical to TRBD2. Germline values: CDR1 SGHTS, CDR2 YDEGEE. Trimming at V came to 3 bases and at J to 4 bases, leaving 6 bases not matched to a gene. The length of the CDR3 is 16 residues. CDR3 protein: CASSSGWTSGYNEQFF. CDR3 sequence (DNA): TGTGCCAGCAGCTCCGGATGGACTAGCGGGTACAATGAGCAGTTCTTC.

With respect to this clone: One end of the junction fails to match germline, which may point to a read error. The chain combines TRBV7-9 with TRBJ2-4; D perhaps matches TRBD2 (6 bases). Germline V gene lookup returns CDR1 SEHNR and CDR2 FQNEAQ (reference sequence). The CDR3 runs to 12 residues. CDR3 nucleotides: TGTGCCAGCAGCCAACCCGGGGGAGAATTTTGCTTC. Its protein is CASSQPGGEFCF. Full variable domain (rest looked up from reference TRBV7-9 and TRBJ2-4): DTGVSQNPRHKITKRGQNVTFRCDPISEHNRLYWYRQTLGQGPEFLTYFQNEAQLEKSRLLSDRFSAERPKGSFSTLEIQRTEQGDSAMYLCASSQPGGEFCFGAGTRLSVL.

This clone occurred once. The chain uses TRBV7-6 and TRBJ2-1, with a possible D match to TRBD2 (6 bases). Trimming removed 1 base from V and 1 base from J, with 11 bases in between. Germline V gene data show CDR1 as SGHVS and CDR2 as FNYEAQ. The CDR3 is made up of 16 amino acids. The CDR3 region is CASSLVGGLSYNEQFF. CDR3 coding DNA: TGTGCCAGCAGCTTAGTCGGGGGATTGTCCTACAATGAGCAGTTCTTC.